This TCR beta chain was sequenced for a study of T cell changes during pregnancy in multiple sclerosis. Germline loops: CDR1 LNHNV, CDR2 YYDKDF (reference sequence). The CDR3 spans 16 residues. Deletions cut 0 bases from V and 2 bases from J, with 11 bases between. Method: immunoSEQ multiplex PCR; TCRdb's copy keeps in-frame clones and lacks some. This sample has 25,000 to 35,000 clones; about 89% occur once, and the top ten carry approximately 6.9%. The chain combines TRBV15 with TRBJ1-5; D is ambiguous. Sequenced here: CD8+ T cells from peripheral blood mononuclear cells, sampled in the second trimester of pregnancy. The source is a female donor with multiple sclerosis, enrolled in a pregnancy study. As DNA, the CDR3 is TGTGCCACCAGCAGAGATTCCGGGGTCGGCAATCAGCCCCAGCATTTT. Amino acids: CATSRDSGVGNQPQHF.